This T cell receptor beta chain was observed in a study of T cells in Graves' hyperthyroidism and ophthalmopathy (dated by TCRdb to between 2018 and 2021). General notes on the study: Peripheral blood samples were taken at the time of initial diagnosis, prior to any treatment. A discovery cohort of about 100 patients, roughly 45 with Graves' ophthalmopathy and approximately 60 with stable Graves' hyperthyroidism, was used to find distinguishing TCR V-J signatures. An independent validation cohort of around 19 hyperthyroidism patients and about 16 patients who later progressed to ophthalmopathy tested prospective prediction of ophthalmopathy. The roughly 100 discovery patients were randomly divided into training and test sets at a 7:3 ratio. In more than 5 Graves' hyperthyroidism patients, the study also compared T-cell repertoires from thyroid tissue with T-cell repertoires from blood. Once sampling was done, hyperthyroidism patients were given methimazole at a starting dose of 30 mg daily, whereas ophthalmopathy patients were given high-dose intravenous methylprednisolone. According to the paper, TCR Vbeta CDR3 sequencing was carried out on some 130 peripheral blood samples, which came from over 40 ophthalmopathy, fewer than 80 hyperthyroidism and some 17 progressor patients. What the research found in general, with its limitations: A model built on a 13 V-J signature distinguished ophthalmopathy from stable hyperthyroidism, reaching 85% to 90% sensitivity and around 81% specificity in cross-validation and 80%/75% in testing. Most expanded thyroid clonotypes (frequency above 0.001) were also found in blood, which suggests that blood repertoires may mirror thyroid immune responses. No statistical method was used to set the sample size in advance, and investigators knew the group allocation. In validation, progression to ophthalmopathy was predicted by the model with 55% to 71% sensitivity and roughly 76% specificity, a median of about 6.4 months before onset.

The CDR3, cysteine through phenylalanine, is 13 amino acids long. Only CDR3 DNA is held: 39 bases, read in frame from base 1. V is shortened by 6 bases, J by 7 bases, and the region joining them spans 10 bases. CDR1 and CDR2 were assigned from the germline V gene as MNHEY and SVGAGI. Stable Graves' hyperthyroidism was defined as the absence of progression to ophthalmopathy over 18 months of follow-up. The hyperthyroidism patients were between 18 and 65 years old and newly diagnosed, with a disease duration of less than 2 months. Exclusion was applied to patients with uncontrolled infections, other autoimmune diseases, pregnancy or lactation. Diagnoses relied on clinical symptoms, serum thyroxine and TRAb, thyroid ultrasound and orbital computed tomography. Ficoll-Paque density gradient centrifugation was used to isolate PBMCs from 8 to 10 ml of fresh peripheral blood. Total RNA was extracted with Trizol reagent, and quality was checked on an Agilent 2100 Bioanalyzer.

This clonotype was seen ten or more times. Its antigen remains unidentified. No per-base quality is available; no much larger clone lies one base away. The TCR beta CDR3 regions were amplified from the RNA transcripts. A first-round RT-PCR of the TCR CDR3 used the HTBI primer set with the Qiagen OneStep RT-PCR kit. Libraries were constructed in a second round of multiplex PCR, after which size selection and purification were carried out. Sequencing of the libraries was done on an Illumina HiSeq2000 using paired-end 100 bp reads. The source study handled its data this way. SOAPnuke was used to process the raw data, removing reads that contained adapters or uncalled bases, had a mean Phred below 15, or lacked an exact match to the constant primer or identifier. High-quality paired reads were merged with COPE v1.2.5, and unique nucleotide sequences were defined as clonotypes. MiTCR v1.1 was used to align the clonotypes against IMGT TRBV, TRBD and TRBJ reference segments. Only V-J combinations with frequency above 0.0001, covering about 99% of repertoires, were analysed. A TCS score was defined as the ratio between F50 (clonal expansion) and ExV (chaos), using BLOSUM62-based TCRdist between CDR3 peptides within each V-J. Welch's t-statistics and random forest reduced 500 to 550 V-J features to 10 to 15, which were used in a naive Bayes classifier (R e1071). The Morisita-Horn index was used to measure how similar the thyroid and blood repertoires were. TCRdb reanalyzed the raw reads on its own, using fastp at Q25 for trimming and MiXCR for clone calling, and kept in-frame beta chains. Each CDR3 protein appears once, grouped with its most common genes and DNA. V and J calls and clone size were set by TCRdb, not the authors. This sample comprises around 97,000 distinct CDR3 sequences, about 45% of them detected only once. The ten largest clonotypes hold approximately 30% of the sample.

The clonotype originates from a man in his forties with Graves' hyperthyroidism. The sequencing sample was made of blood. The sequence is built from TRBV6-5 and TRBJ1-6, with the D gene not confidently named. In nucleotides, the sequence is TGTGCCAGCAGAAGAGAAGGGAATTCACCCCTCCACTTT. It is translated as CASRREGNSPLHF.